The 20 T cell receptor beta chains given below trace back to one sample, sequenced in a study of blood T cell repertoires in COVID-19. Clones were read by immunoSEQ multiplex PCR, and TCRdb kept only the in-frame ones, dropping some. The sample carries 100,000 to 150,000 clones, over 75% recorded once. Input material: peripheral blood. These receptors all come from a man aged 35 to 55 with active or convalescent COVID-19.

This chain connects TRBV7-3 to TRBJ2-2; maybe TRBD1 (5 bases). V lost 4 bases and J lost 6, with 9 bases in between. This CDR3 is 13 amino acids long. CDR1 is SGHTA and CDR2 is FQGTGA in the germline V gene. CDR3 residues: CASSSRVSGELFF. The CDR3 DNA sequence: TGTGCCAGCAGCTCCAGGGTTTCCGGGGAGCTGTTTTTT. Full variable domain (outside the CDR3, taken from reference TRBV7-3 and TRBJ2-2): GAGVSQTPSNKVTEKGKYVELRCDPISGHTALYWYRQSLGQGPEFLIYFQGTGAADDSGLPNDRFFAVRPEGSVSTLKIQRTERGDSAVYLCASSSRVSGELFFGEGSRLTVL.

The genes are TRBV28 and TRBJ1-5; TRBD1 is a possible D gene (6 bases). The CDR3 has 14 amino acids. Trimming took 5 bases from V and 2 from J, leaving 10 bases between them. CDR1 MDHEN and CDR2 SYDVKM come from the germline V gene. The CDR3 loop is CASSLGQRNQPQHF. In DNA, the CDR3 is TGTGCCAGCAGTCTCGGACAGCGCAATCAGCCCCAGCATTTT.

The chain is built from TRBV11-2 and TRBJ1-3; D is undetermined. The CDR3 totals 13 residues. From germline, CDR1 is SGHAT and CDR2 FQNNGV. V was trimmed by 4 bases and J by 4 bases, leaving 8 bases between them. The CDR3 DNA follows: TGTGCCAGCAGCTCGAGCTGGGGAAACACCATATATTTT. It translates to CASSSSWGNTIYF. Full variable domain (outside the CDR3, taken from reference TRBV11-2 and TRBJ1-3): EAGVAQSPRYKIIEKRQSVAFWCNPISGHATLYWYQQILGQGPKLLIQFQNNGVVDDSQLPKDRFSAERLKGVDSTLKIQPAKLEDSAVYLCASSSSWGNTIYFGEGSWLTVV.

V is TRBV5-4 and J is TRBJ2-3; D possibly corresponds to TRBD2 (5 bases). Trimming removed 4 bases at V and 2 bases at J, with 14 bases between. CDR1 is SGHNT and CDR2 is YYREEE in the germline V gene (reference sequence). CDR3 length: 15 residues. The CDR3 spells CASSPTSGNTDTQYF. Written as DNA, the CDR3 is TGTGCCAGCAGCCCAACTTCGGGGAACACAGATACGCAGTATTTT.

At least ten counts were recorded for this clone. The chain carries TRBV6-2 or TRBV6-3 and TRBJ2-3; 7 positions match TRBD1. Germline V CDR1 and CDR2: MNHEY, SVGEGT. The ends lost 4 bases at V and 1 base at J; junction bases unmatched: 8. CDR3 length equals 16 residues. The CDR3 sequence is CASSWDSTVRTDTQYF. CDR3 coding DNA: TGTGCCAGCAGTTGGGACAGCACCGTTCGCACAGATACGCAGTATTTT.

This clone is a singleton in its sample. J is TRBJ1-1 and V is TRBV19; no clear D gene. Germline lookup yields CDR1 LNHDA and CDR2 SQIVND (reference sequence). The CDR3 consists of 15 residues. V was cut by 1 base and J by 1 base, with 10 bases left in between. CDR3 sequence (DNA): TGTGCCAGTAGTATAGCGGGTCACCCGAACACTGAAGCTTTCTTT. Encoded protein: CASSIAGHPNTEAFF.

The CDR3 reads CASTRGGITDTQYF. Here the CDR3 DNA reads TGTGCCAGCACGCGCGGGGGGATCACAGATACGCAGTATTTT. The chain has TRBV6-5 and TRBJ2-3, with TRBD2 identical over 8 bases. The germline V gene has CDR1 MNHEY and CDR2 SVGAGI. V was clipped by 7 bases and J by 2 bases; unmatched bases: 5. This CDR3 spans 14 amino acids.

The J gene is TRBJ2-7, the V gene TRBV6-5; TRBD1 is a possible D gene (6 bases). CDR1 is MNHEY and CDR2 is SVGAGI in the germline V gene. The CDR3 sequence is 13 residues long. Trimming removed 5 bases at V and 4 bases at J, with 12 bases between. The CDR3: CASSRTARYEQYF. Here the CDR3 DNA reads TGTGCCAGCAGTCGGACAGCACGGTACGAGCAGTACTTC.

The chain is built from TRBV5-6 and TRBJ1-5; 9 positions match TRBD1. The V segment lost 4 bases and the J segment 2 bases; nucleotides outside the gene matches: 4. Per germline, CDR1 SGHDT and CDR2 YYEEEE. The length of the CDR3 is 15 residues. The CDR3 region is CASSIQGAGNQPQHF. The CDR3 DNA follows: TGTGCCAGCAGCATACAGGGGGCGGGCAATCAGCCCCAGCATTTT.

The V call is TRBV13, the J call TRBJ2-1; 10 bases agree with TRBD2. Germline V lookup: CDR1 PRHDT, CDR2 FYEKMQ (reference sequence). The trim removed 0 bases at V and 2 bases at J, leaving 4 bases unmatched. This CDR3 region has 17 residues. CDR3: CASSLGVAGGPYNEQFF. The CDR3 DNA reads TGTGCCAGCAGCTTAGGGGTAGCGGGGGGACCCTACAATGAGCAGTTCTTC.

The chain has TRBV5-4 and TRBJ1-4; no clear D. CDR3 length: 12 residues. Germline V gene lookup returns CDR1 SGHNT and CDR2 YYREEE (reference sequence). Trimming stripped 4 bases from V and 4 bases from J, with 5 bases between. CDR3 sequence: CASSPGNEKLFF. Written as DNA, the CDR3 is TGTGCCAGCAGCCCGGGTAATGAAAAACTGTTTTTT. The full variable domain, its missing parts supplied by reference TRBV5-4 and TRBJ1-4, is ETGVTQSPTHLIKTRGQQVTLRCSSQSGHNTVSWYQQALGQGPQFIFQYYREEENGRGNFPPRFSGLQFPNYSSELNVNALELDDSALYLCASSPGNEKLFFGSGTQLSVL.

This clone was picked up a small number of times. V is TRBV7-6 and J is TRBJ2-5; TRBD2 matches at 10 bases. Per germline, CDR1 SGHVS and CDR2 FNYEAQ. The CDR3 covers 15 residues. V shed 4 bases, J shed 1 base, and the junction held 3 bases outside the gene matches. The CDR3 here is CASSSSGRLQETQYF. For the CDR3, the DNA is TGTGCCAGCAGCTCTAGCGGGAGACTCCAAGAGACCCAGTACTTC.

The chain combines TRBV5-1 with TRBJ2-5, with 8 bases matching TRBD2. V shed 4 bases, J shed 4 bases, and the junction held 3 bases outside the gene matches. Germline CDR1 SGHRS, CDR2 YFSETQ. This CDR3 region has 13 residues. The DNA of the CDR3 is TGCGCCAGCAGCCCGGGGGGGCCAGAGACCCAGTACTTC. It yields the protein CASSPGGPETQYF.

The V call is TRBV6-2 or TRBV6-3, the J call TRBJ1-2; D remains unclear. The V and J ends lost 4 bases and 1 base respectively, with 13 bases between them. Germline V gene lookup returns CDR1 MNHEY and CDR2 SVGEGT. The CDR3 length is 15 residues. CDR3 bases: TGTGCCAGCAGTTTCGGTCTTGGGCTTAACTATGGCTACACCTTC. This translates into CASSFGLGLNYGYTF.

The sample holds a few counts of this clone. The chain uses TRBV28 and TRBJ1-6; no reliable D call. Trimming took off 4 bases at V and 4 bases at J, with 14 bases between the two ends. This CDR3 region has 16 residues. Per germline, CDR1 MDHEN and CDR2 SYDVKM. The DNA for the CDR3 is TGTGCCAGCAGTTACTCCTCCGGAGGGTATAATTCACCCCTCCACTTT. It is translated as CASSYSSGGYNSPLHF.

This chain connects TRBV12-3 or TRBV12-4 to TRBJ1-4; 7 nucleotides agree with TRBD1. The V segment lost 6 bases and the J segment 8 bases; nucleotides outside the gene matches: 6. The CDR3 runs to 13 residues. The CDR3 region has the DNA TGTGCCAGCAGAATAGGGGGCGGAGAAAAACTGTTTTTT. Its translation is CASRIGGGEKLFF.

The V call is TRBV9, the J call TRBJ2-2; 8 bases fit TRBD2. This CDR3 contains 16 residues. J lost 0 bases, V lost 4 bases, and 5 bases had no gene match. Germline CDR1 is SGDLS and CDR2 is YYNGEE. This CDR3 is CASSSRAGANTGELFF. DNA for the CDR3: TGTGCCAGCAGCTCTCGAGCGGGGGCGAACACCGGGGAGCTGTTTTTT. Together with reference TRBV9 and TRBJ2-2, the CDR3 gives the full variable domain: DSGVTQTPKHLITATGQRVTLRCSPRSGDLSVYWYQQSLDQGLQFLIQYYNGEERAKGNILERFSAQQFPDLHSELNLSSLELGDSALYFCASSSRAGANTGELFFGEGSRLTVL.

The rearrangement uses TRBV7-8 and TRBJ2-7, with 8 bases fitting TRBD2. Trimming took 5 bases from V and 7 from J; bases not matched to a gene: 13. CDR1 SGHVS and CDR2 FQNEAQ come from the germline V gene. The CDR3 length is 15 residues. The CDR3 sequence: CASSPKASGGAEQYF. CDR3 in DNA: TGTGCCAGCAGCCCTAAGGCTTCCGGGGGGGCAGAGCAGTACTTC.

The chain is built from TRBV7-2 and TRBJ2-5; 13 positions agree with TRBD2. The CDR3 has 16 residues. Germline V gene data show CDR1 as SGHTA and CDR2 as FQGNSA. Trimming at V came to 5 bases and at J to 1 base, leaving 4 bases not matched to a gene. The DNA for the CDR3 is TGTGCCAGCAGCATACTAGCGGGGGGGCCCCAAGAGACCCAGTACTTC. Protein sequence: CASSILAGGPQETQYF. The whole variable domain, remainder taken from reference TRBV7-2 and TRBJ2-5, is GAGVSQSPSNKVTEKGKDVELRCDPISGHTALYWYRQSLGQGLEFLIYFQGNSAPDKSGLPSDRFSAERTGGSVSTLTIQRTQQEDSAVYLCASSILAGGPQETQYFGPGTRLLVL.

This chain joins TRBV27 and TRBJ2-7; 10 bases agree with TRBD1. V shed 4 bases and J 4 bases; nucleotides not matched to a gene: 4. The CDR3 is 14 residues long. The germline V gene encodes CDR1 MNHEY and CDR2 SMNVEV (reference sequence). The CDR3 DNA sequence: TGTGCCAGCAGTTCGGGACAGGGGAGGTACGAGCAGTACTTC. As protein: CASSSGQGRYEQYF.